These T cell receptor beta chains were read from a single sample in a study of neoadjuvant anti-PD-1 for oral cavity cancer. The method was immunoSEQ multiplex PCR; TCRdb's version includes in-frame clones alone and lacks a portion of them. The table shows about 16,000 clones, with around two thirds occurring only once. The sample was PBMCs, taken before nivolumab (anti-PD-1) treatment. The receptor source for this set is a person aged 35 to 85 with oral cavity squamous cell carcinoma. CDR3s include the opening cysteine and the closing phenylalanine or tryptophan. D genes are given only for firm matches. Clone size is given for some rows only: seen once, a few or many times, or a class if the clone is expanded.

clone_size	v_call	d_call	j_call	cdr3_aa	cdr3_nt
-	TRBV10-2	-	TRBJ1-5	CASGPVSQPQHF	TGCGCCAGCGGTCCGGTGAGCCAGCCCCAGCATTTT
-	TRBV6-1	-	TRBJ2-7	CASKGRTDYEQYF	TGTGCCAGCAAGGGGCGGACCGACTACGAGCAGTACTTC
-	TRBV5-1	-	TRBJ2-7	CASSAGDREGKYF	TGCGCCAGCAGCGCCGGAGACAGGGAGGGAAAGTACTTC
-	TRBV6-1	TRBD1	TRBJ1-5	CASSPGTGSGNQHF	TGTGCCAGCAGTCCCGGGACAGGGTCCGGTAACCAGCATTTT
-	TRBV2	-	TRBJ2-6	CASSASGPSGANVLTF	TGTGCCAGCAGTGCTTCTGGTCCTTCTGGGGCCAACGTCCTGACTTTC
-	TRBV9	TRBD1	TRBJ1-1	CASSVGAGGLVTEAFF	TGTGCCAGCAGCGTAGGGGCAGGGGGGCTGGTTACTGAAGCTTTCTTT
-	TRBV10-3	-	TRBJ2-3	CAISDLGSDTQYF	TGTGCCATCAGTGACCTAGGGTCAGATACGCAGTATTTT
-	TRBV7-9	TRBD1	TRBJ1-2	CASSPRQGDGYTF	TGTGCCAGCAGCCCCAGACAGGGCGATGGCTACACCTTC
-	TRBV6-5	-	TRBJ1-1	CASSYSQGREAFF	TGTGCCAGCAGTTACTCACAGGGACGAGAAGCTTTCTTT
-	TRBV27	-	TRBJ1-5	CASSLRAEGQPQHF	TGTGCCAGCAGTTTAAGGGCAGAGGGTCAGCCCCAGCATTTT
-	TRBV7-8	-	TRBJ1-2	CASSLVGRGVSSYGYTF	TGTGCCAGCAGCTTAGTTGGTAGGGGGGTGTCCAGCTATGGCTACACCTTC
few	TRBV2	-	TRBJ1-4	CASSRGTTNEKLFF	TGTGCCAGCAGTAGGGGGACAACTAATGAAAAACTGTTTTTT
-	TRBV7-7	TRBD2	TRBJ2-5	CASSLLAGQETQYF	TGTGCTAGCAGCCTACTAGCGGGGCAAGAGACCCAGTACTTC
-	TRBV5-1	-	TRBJ2-1	CASSLEARSSSYNEQFF	TGCGCCAGCAGCTTGGAGGCGAGGTCGAGCTCCTACAATGAGCAGTTCTTC
-	TRBV5-1	-	TRBJ2-7	CASSSGSYEQYF	TGCGCCAGCAGCTCGGGCTCCTACGAGCAGTACTTC
once	TRBV5-4	-	TRBJ2-7	CASTFAGTYEQYF	TGTGCCAGCACATTCGCGGGGACCTACGAGCAGTACTTC
-	TRBV25-1	TRBD2	TRBJ2-2	CASTLAGTGELFF	TGTGCCAGCACTCTAGCGGGTACCGGGGAGCTGTTTTTT
few	TRBV5-5	TRBD1	TRBJ2-7	CASSLLAGQASYEQYF	TGTGCCAGCAGCTTGTTGGCGGGACAGGCCTCCTACGAGCAGTACTTC
-	TRBV6-5	-	TRBJ1-5	CASRPPGGNQPQHF	TGTGCCAGCAGGCCGCCGGGAGGGAATCAGCCCCAGCATTTT
-	TRBV6-6	-	TRBJ2-2	CASRPLDRTTGELFF	TGTGCCAGCAGACCCCTCGACAGAACCACCGGGGAGCTGTTTTTT
-	TRBV7-9	TRBD2	TRBJ2-1	CASGEGYSYNEQFF	TGTGCCAGCGGGGAGGGATACTCCTACAATGAGCAGTTCTTC
-	TRBV30	TRBD1	TRBJ1-4	CACPRTGRDEKLFF	TGTGCCTGCCCTAGGACAGGGAGGGATGAAAAACTGTTTTTT
-	TRBV13	TRBD1	TRBJ2-1	CASSPTGTGGFKFF	TGTGCCAGCAGCCCGACCGGGACAGGGGGTTTCAAGTTCTTC
few	TRBV9	-	TRBJ2-7	CASSPGVTYEQYF	TGTGCCAGCAGCCCAGGGGTTACCTACGAGCAGTACTTC